The clone carrying this T cell receptor (beta chain) was detected a few times. The target antigen is unknown. Germline-derived CDR1 and CDR2 are DFQATT and SNEGSKA (reference sequence). With V trimmed by 4 bases and J by 5 bases, 7 bases remained unmatched. The CDR3 covers 14 residues. Sequence data for DNA of cultured CD4+ T cells were generated by the Oncomine TCR Beta short-read assay. MiXCR, applied by TCRdb to the PCR reads, yields one record per CDR3 protein. The sample holds 18,000 or so distinct CDR3 sequences, approximately 45% seen once. The treatment: approximately 11-day PBMC culture with coronavirus spike peptide pools or control peptides (ViraFEST assay). Once peptide pools had expanded antigen-specific T cells, ViraFEST sequenced TCRs. Each well held approximately 2 million PBMCs in IL-2 (approximately 10 IU/ml) medium with 8.5 to 10 ug/ml peptide pools. The data originate from a study of vaccination and CD4 T cells after COVID-19. The overall study: Overlapping spike peptides of SARS-CoV-2, HCoV-NL63, HCoV-OC43 and HCoV-229E stimulated the cells.

Study findings and constraints: SARS-CoV-2-reactive clonotypes showed a nonsignificant median rise from approximately 23 to 38.

The clonotype comes from a human donor who had recovered from COVID-19. V gene TRBV20-1 combines with J gene TRBJ1-2; TRBD1 matches at 10 bases. The sample consisted of CD4+ T cells from blood, cultured in vitro, taken before SARS-CoV-2 vaccination. The CDR3 loop reads CSAIRDRGRYGYTF. CDR3 bases: TGCAGTGCTATCCGGGACAGGGGCCGTTATGGCTACACCTTC.